The rows below give T cell receptor beta chains drawn from one sample of a study of CD4 T cells in relation to SARS-CoV-2 and coronaviruses. Method: immunoSEQ multiplex PCR; TCRdb's copy keeps in-frame clones and lacks some. Of tens of thousands of clones in the sample, about 78% were seen once. For these TCRs, the target antigens are not known. Source material: CD4+ T cells from PBMCs, cultured in vitro. The receptors shown here come from a human donor in good health. CDR3s include the opening cysteine and the closing phenylalanine or tryptophan. A D gene is named only where the DNA matches it firmly. Size tells how often a clone was seen (once, few, many) or the class of an expanded clone, and some rows leave it out.

V gene	J gene	D gene	clone size	CDR3 length	CDR3 protein	CDR3 DNA
TRBV2	TRBJ2-6	.	once	17	CASRGGRARLGANVLTF	TGTGCCAGCAGGGGGGGCAGGGCGCGTTTAGGGGCCAACGTCCTGACTTTC
TRBV5-6	TRBJ2-2	.	few	13	CASTTRIPGELFF	TGTGCCAGCACCACCCGCATCCCCGGGGAGCTGTTTTTT
TRBV18	TRBJ2-3	.	.	16	CASSPPGLAITDTQYF	TGTGCCAGCTCACCACCGGGGCTAGCGATTACAGATACGCAGTATTTT
TRBV5-1	TRBJ2-1	.	few	14	CASRGSTGSNEQFF	TGCGCCAGCAGGGGGTCTACGGGGAGCAATGAGCAGTTCTTC
TRBV12-3/TRBV12-4	TRBJ1-2	.	.	13	CASSLEGGGGYTF	TGTGCCAGCAGTTTAGAGGGAGGCGGTGGCTACACCTTC
TRBV7-2	TRBJ1-1	TRBD1	.	14	CASSVQGVGTEAFF	TGTGCCAGCAGCGTACAGGGGGTAGGCACTGAAGCTTTCTTT
TRBV14	TRBJ2-5	TRBD1	.	16	CASSPGARGIQETQYF	TGTGCCAGCAGCCCCGGTGCCAGGGGGATACAAGAGACCCAGTACTTC
TRBV4-1	TRBJ1-2	.	.	16	CASSPPQGWRGYGYTF	TGCGCCAGCAGCCCCCCGCAGGGGTGGAGAGGCTATGGCTACACCTTC
TRBV9	TRBJ2-5	TRBD2	.	17	CASSVGARAGGQETQYF	TGTGCCAGCAGCGTAGGGGCTAGAGCGGGAGGACAAGAGACCCAGTACTTC
TRBV30	TRBJ2-3	.	.	13	CAWRSKLTDTQYF	TGTGCCTGGAGAAGTAAGCTCACAGATACGCAGTATTTT
TRBV6-5	TRBJ2-3	.	.	14	CASTSRALTDTQYF	TGTGCCAGCACCTCCCGGGCTCTAACAGATACGCAGTATTTT
TRBV21-1	TRBJ2-3	.	.	11	CASSNPDTQYF	TGTGCCAGCAGCAATCCAGATACGCAGTATTTT
TRBV12-3/TRBV12-4	TRBJ1-2	.	.	13	CASSPLGIYGYTF	TGTGCCAGCAGCCCCCTGGGTATCTATGGCTACACCTTC
TRBV2	TRBJ2-5	.	.	13	CASGPWGQETQYF	TGTGCCAGCGGGCCCTGGGGCCAAGAGACCCAGTACTTC
TRBV6-6	TRBJ2-3	TRBD2	.	16	CASSLGTSGSADTQYF	TGTGCCAGCAGCCTCGGGACTAGCGGGAGTGCAGATACGCAGTATTTT
TRBV9	TRBJ1-1	.	.	15	CASSSNGGSGTEAFF	TGTGCCAGCAGCTCAAACGGGGGGTCGGGCACTGAAGCTTTCTTT
TRBV10-2	TRBJ1-5	TRBD1	few	14	CASSDGQAGQPQHF	TGCGCCAGCAGTGACGGACAGGCCGGACAGCCCCAGCATTTT
TRBV29-1	TRBJ1-2	TRBD1	.	13	CSASGGAWVGYTF	TGCAGCGCCTCAGGGGGCGCTTGGGTAGGCTACACCTTC
TRBV9	TRBJ1-6	TRBD1	.	15	CASSTTGTDNSPLHF	TGTGCCAGCAGCACAACCGGGACAGATAATTCACCCCTCCACTTT
TRBV10-3	TRBJ1-3	.	.	18	CAISEGLRQLISGNTIYF	TGTGCCATCAGTGAGGGCCTCAGACAGTTAATCTCTGGAAACACCATATATTTT
TRBV21-1	TRBJ1-2	.	once	16	CASSGRWAPANYGYTF	TGTGCCAGCAGCGGGCGGTGGGCTCCAGCTAACTATGGCTACACCTTC
TRBV12-3/TRBV12-4	TRBJ1-1	.	.	13	CASSLKGGTEAFF	TGTGCCAGCAGTTTGAAGGGCGGAACTGAAGCTTTCTTT
TRBV7-3	TRBJ2-3	TRBD2	.	14	CASSLGVSGDTQYF	TGTGCCAGCAGCTTAGGGGTTAGCGGGGATACGCAGTATTTT
TRBV15	TRBJ2-1	.	.	12	CATSRGGGEQFF	TGTGCCACCAGCAGAGGGGGTGGTGAGCAGTTCTTC
TRBV5-4	TRBJ2-1	.	.	14	CASSFQGYYNEQFF	TGTGCCAGCAGCTTTCAGGGTTACTACAATGAGCAGTTCTTC
TRBV11-2	TRBJ2-1	.	.	14	CASSPGSGFDEQFF	TGTGCCAGCAGCCCGGGGTCAGGGTTCGATGAGCAGTTCTTC
TRBV5-6	TRBJ1-2	TRBD1	few	15	CASSSGQGLNYGYTF	TGTGCCAGCAGCTCGGGACAGGGGCTCAACTATGGCTACACCTTC
TRBV7-3	TRBJ2-6	.	.	16	CASSLNTGSGANVLTF	TGTGCCAGCAGCTTAAATACCGGCTCTGGGGCCAACGTCCTGACTTTC
TRBV6-7	TRBJ2-2	TRBD1	.	15	CASSYRTGETGELFF	TGTGCCAGCAGTTACCGGACAGGGGAAACCGGGGAGCTGTTTTTT
TRBV7-8	TRBJ2-3	.	.	13	CASSLFPTDTQYF	TGTGCCAGCAGCTTATTCCCCACAGATACGCAGTATTTT
TRBV2	TRBJ2-1	.	once	13	CASSVPGSGEQFF	TGTGCCAGCAGTGTGCCGGGAAGTGGAGAGCAGTTCTTC